This T cell receptor beta chain was recorded in a study of blood T cell repertoires in COVID-19. Overall study context: Sites in the United States, Italy and Spain provided acute and convalescent COVID-19 samples.

Repertoires were generated with immunoSEQ multiplex PCR, while TCRdb's copy carries only in-frame clones and drops some. The table lists around 130,000 clones, 80% to 90% of them singletons. The germline V and J ends were trimmed by 5 bases and 2 bases, with 9 bases remaining between them. The germline gives CDR1 MDHEN, CDR2 SYDVKM. The length of the CDR3 is 13 residues. J is TRBJ2-5 and V is TRBV28; possible D gene TRBD1, 6 bases. The sample consisted of peripheral blood. This TCR came from a man aged 50 to 59 with active or convalescent COVID-19. The CDR3 DNA reads as TGTGCCAGCAGTCGGGACATTCAAGAGACCCAGTACTTC. Amino acids: CASSRDIQETQYF.